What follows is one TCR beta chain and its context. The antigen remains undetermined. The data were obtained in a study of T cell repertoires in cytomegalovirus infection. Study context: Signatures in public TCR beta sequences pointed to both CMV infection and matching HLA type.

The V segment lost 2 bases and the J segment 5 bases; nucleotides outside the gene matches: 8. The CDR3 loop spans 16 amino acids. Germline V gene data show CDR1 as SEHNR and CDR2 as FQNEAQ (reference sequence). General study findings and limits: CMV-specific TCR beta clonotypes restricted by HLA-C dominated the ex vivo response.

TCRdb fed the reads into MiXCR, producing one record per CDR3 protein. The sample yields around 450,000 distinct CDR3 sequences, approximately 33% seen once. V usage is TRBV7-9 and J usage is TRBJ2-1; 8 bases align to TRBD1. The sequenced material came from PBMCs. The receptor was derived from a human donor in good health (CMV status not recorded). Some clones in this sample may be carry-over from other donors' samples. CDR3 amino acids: CASSLFGQGINNEQFF. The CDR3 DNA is TGTGCCAGCAGCTTATTCGGACAGGGTATTAACAATGAGCAGTTCTTC.